These 13 T cell receptor beta chains were sequenced from one sample in a study of T cell clones after liver transplantation. Assay: immunoSEQ multiplex PCR; the TCRdb copy retains only in-frame clones and omits some. The repertoire holds approximately 65,000 clones, with 85% to 95% as singletons. Sequences were derived from CD4+ T cells from blood, sampled nearly 26 months after liver transplant. The receptor set was obtained from a human patient who received a liver transplant. A share of the T cells may be of graft donor origin.

The CDR3 loop is CASSKDRAKKLFF. CDR3 nucleotides: TGTGCCAGCAGTAAAGACAGGGCAAAAAAACTGTTTTTT. The rearrangement uses TRBV28 and TRBJ1-4; 7 bases match TRBD1. This CDR3 contains 13 residues. Germline V lookup: CDR1 MDHEN, CDR2 SYDVKM. V lost 5 bases to trimming and J lost 9 bases; unmatched junction nucleotides: 6.

This clone has just one count. The rearrangement joins TRBV28 to TRBJ2-5, with D perhaps matching TRBD2 (5 bases). This CDR3 is 15 amino acids long. From germline, CDR1 is MDHEN and CDR2 SYDVKM. The V end lost 7 bases, the J end lost 5 bases, and 20 bases lay between the germline ends. The CDR3 DNA follows: TGTGCCAGCAAAACCTCGAGGGAAAGCAGGGAGACCCAGTACTTC. Translated, it gives CASKTSRESRETQYF.

There are a few counts of this clone. This rearrangement joins TRBV6-1 to TRBJ2-7, with 8 bases identical to TRBD1. Trimming removed 6 bases from V and 2 bases from J; junction bases left unmatched: 3. Germline V gene lookup returns CDR1 MNHNS and CDR2 SASEGT. The CDR3 has 13 residues. DNA of the CDR3: TGTGCCAGCAGCACGGACAGGGCCTACGAGCAGTACTTC. It encodes CASSTDRAYEQYF.

This clone was observed a single time. The rearrangement joins TRBV5-4 to TRBJ1-5; 7 nucleotides line up with TRBD1. CDR3 length equals 17 residues. The germline V gene has CDR1 SGHNT and CDR2 YYREEE (reference sequence). The V gene end was trimmed by 0 bases and the J gene end by 0 bases; junction bases not matched to a gene: 6. CDR3 in amino acids: CASSLGGGLVSNQPQHF. The CDR3 DNA is TGTGCCAGCAGCTTGGGAGGGGGCCTAGTTAGCAATCAGCCCCAGCATTTT.

The CDR3 DNA reads as TGTGCCAGCAGTGGACAGACTCAGTTCTTC. The encoded protein is CASSGQTQFF. V and J are TRBV7-9 and TRBJ2-1; D is possibly TRBD1 (6 bases). The CDR3 has 10 amino acids. V was clipped by 6 bases and J by 13 bases, with 10 bases between them. Germline V gives CDR1 SEHNR, CDR2 FQNEAQ (reference sequence). Variable domain in full (rest from reference TRBV7-9 and TRBJ2-1): DTGVSQNPRHKITKRGQNVTFRCDPISEHNRLYWYRQTLGQGPEFLTYFQNEAQLEKSRLLSDRFSAERPKGSFSTLEIQRTEQGDSAMYLCASSGQTQFFGPGTRLTVL.

The V call is TRBV2, the J call TRBJ2-7; 9 nucleotides agree with TRBD2. The CDR3 sequence is 13 residues long. V lost 11 bases to trimming and J lost 5 bases; unmatched junction nucleotides: 10. Germline CDR1 is SNHLY and CDR2 is FYNNEI. This CDR3 is CAGSSGRKDEQYF. CDR3 coding DNA: TGTGCCGGATCCAGCGGGAGGAAGGACGAGCAGTACTTC.

J is TRBJ2-7 and V is TRBV29-1; the D call may be TRBD1 or TRBD2 (6 bases each). CDR1 is SQVTM, CDR2 ANQGSEA, per germline. CDR3 length: 12 residues. Trimming removed 6 bases at V and 4 bases at J, with 13 bases between. CDR3 in amino acids: CSVGASEYEQYF. For the CDR3, the DNA is TGCAGCGTGGGGGCTAGCGAATACGAGCAGTACTTC.

The genes are TRBV5-1 and TRBJ2-5; 9 bases are a match to TRBD2. CDR3 length equals 15 residues. V lost 1 base to trimming and J lost 3 bases; unmatched junction nucleotides: 4. CDR1 is SGHRS, CDR2 YFSETQ, per germline. DNA of the CDR3: TGCGCCAGCAGCTTGACCGGGACTAGCAAAGAGACCCAGTACTTC. Its protein is CASSLTGTSKETQYF.

The chain couples TRBV19 to TRBJ2-1; TRBD1 is a possible D gene (7 bases). Trimming cost V 7 bases and J 1 base, with 17 bases left between them. The CDR3 is 16 amino acids. Germline V gene data show CDR1 as LNHDA and CDR2 as SQIVND (reference sequence). In DNA, the CDR3 is TGTGCCAGTACCCCAGGGGGGTGGAGTTCCTACAATGAGCAGTTCTTC. This gives the protein CASTPGGWSSYNEQFF.

This rearrangement joins TRBV4-3 to TRBJ2-2; unclear D gene. V was trimmed by 2 bases and J by 3 bases, leaving 10 bases between them. Germline values: CDR1 LGHNA, CDR2 YSLEER. CDR3 length: 15 amino acids. Written as DNA, the CDR3 is TGCGCCAGCAGCCAAAGTGGAACCCACACCGGGGAGCTGTTTTTT. Translating it yields CASSQSGTHTGELFF.

The rearrangement uses TRBV6-1 and TRBJ2-5; D unresolved. The CDR3 consists of 11 residues. The V end was cut by 6 bases, the J end by 2 bases, with 4 bases between. Germline CDR1 reads MNHNS; CDR2 reads SASEGT. DNA for the CDR3: TGTGCCAGCAGACTACAAGAGACCCAGTACTTC. It encodes CASRLQETQYF.

The chain carries TRBV5-6 and TRBJ2-1, with 9 bases aligning to TRBD2. The germline gives CDR1 SGHDT, CDR2 YYEEEE. V dropped 6 bases and J dropped 3; count of bases not matched to a gene: 13. CDR3 size: 17 residues. This CDR3 is CASTLVPTSGLYNEQFF. The CDR3 DNA sequence: TGTGCCAGCACCCTTGTCCCAACTAGCGGGCTCTACAATGAGCAGTTCTTC.

This rearrangement joins TRBV11-2 to TRBJ2-7; the D gene is possibly TRBD1 (5 bases). Germline V gives CDR1 SGHAT, CDR2 FQNNGV. The length of the CDR3 is 15 residues. The ends were cut back, 1 base at V and 2 bases at J, with 12 bases in the middle. The CDR3 here is CASSLGGHDPYEQYF. CDR3 DNA: TGTGCCAGCAGCTTAGGTGGACATGATCCCTACGAGCAGTACTTC. Drawing the rest from reference TRBV11-2 and TRBJ2-7, the complete variable domain is EAGVAQSPRYKIIEKRQSVAFWCNPISGHATLYWYQQILGQGPKLLIQFQNNGVVDDSQLPKDRFSAERLKGVDSTLKIQPAKLEDSAVYLCASSLGGHDPYEQYFGPGTRLTVT.